This paragraph covers one TCR beta chain sequence. The antigen remains unidentified. This sample stems from a study of shared clonotypes between healthy human individuals. Naive CD8 cells comprised CD45RO-negative, CCR7-positively selected cells, excluding terminally differentiated effector memory CD45RA+ cells. Adults of Caucasian background living in Nashville, Tennessee made up all donors. There are 14 residues in the CDR3. V lost 4 bases and J 1 base, leaving 10 bases between the germline ends. Germline-derived CDR1 and CDR2 are SEHNR and FQNEAQ (reference sequence). Sequencing was at deep level. The protocol was immunoSEQ multiplex PCR, while the TCRdb copy is restricted to in-frame clones and leaves out a portion. The sample shows about 580,000 clones, roughly 98% of them seen only once. Study findings and constraints: Across a few donors, naive CD4 shared around 5.4%, naive CD8 about 3.2%, memory CD4 about 2.5%, memory CD8 around 0.42%. Generation probability values for non-shared clonotypes were lower than those for clonotypes shared by all four donors.

Specimen: naive CD8+ T cells sorted from blood. The origin of this receptor is a man under 40 in good health. The V gene is TRBV7-9, the J gene TRBJ2-5; possibly TRBD1 or TRBD2 for D (5 bases each). This CDR3 reads CASSWGTSQETQYF. The DNA of the CDR3 is TGTGCCAGCAGCTGGGGGACCAGCCAAGAGACCCAGTACTTC. Variable domain in full (rest from reference TRBV7-9 and TRBJ2-5): DTGVSQNPRHKITKRGQNVTFRCDPISEHNRLYWYRQTLGQGPEFLTYFQNEAQLEKSRLLSDRFSAERPKGSFSTLEIQRTEQGDSAMYLCASSWGTSQETQYFGPGTRLLVL.